This record covers a single TCR beta chain. Antigen unknown. Losses at the gene ends were 0 bases for V and 0 bases for J; bases not matched to a gene: 3. Germline CDR1 SGDLS, CDR2 YYNGEE. This CDR3 has 16 amino acids. These data belong to a study of cytomegalovirus exposure and HLA in healthy donors. Overall study results and limits: It was reported that the classifier diagnosed cytomegalovirus status with high specificity and sensitivity in both the original and validation cohorts. The Asian-associated ancestry cluster reportedly had fewer N-insertions than the approximately 670-donor mean in a later analysis. Researchers reported from a later analysis that most CMV-associated TCR beta chains appeared HLA-restricted.

This PCR relied on a set of 60 Vbeta primers and 13 Jbeta primers. Assay used: immunoSEQ multiplex PCR; TCRdb lists only in-frame clones, some missing. The repertoire consists of 95,000 to 150,000 clones, with 77% occurring once and the leading ten covering under 7%. V gene TRBV9 combines with J gene TRBJ1-1; TRBD1 aligns across 9 bases. The sequence was collected from a young man in good health and CMV-seropositive. Sequenced sample: PBMCs. The CDR3 region has the DNA TGTGCCAGCAGCGTAGGCGGGACAGGGTTGAACACTGAAGCTTTCTTT. Protein product: CASSVGGTGLNTEAFF.